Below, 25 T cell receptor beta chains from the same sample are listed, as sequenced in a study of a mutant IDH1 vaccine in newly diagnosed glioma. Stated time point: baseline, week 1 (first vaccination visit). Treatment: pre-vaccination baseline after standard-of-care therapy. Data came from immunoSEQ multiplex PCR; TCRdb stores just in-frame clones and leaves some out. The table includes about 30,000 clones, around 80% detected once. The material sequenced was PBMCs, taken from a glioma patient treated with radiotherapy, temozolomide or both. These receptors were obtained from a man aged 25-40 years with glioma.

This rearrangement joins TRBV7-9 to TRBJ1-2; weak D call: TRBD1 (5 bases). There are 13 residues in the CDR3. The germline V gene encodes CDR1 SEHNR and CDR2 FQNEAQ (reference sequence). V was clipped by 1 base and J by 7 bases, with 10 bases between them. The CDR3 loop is CASSLDGGGGYTF. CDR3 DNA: TGTGCCAGCAGCTTAGATGGGGGAGGTGGCTACACCTTC.

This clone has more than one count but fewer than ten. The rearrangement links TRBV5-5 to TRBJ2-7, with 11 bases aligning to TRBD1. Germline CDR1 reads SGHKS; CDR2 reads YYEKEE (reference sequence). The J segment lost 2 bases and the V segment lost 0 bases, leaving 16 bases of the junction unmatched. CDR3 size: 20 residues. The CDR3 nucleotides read TGTGCCAGCAGCTTGGAAGTAGGAGATAGTGGGACAGGGGGTCCCTACGAGCAGTACTTC. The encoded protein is CASSLEVGDSGTGGPYEQYF.

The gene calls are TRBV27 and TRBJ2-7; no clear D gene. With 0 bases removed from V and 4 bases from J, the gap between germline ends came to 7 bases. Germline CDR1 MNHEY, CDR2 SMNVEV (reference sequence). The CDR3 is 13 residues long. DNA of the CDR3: TGTGCCAGCAGTTTATCAGGCAGTTACGAGCAGTACTTC. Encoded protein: CASSLSGSYEQYF.

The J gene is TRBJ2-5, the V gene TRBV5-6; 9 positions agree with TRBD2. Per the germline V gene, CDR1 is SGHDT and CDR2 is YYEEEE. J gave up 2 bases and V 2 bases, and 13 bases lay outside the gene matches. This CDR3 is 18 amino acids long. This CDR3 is CASSFAGGPSPFQETQYF. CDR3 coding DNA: TGTGCCAGCAGCTTTGCGGGAGGGCCTTCTCCGTTTCAAGAGACCCAGTACTTC.

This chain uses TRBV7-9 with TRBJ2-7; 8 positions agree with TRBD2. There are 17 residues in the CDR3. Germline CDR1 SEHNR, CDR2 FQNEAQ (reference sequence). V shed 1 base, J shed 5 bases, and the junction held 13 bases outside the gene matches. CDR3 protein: CASSLVAAGLGEHEQYF. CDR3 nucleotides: TGTGCCAGCAGCTTAGTGGCCGCGGGACTAGGGGAACACGAGCAGTACTTC.

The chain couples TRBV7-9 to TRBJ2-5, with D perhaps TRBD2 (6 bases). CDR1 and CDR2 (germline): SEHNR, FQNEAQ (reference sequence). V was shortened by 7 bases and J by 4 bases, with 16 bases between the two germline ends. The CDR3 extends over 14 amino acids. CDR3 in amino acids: CASTVSGSIETQYF. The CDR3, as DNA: TGTGCCAGCACCGTCAGCGGGTCAATAGAGACCCAGTACTTC.

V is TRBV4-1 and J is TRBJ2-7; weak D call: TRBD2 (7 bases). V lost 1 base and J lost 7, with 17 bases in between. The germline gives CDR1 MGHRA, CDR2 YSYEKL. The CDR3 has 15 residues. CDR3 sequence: CASSQGWGGHQEQYF. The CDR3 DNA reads TGCGCCAGCAGCCAAGGGTGGGGGGGGCATCAGGAGCAGTACTTC.

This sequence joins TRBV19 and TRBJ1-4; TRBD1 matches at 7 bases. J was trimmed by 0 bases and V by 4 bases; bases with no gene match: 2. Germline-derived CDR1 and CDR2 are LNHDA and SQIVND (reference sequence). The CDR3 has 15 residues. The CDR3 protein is CASSRDSTTNEKLFF. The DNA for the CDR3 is TGTGCCAGTAGTAGGGACAGCACAACTAATGAAAAACTGTTTTTT.

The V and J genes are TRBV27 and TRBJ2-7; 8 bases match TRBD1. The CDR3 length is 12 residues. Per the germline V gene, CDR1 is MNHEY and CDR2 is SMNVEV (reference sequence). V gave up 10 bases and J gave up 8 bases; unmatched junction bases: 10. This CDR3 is CANRQGRWQQYF. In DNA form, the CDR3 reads TGTGCCAACCGACAGGGGAGGTGGCAGCAGTACTTC.

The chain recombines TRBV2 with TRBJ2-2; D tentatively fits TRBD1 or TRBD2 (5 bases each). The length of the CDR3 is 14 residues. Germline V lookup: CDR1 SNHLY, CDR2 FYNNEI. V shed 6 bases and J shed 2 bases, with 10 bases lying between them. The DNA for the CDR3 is TGTGCCAGCAGCGGGACGGTAAACACCGGGGAGCTGTTTTTT. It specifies CASSGTVNTGELFF.

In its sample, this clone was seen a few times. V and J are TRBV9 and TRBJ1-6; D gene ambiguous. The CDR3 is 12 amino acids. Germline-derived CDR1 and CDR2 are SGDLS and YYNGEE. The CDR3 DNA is TGTGCGGGCGCCGTTGGGGATTCACCCCTCCACTTT. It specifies CAGAVGDSPLHF.

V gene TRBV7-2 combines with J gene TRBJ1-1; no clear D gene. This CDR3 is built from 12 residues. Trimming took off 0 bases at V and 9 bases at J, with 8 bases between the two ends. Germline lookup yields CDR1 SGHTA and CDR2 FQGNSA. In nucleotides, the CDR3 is TGTGCCAGCAGCTTAGCGGGGTCGAAAGCTTTCTTT. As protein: CASSLAGSKAFF.

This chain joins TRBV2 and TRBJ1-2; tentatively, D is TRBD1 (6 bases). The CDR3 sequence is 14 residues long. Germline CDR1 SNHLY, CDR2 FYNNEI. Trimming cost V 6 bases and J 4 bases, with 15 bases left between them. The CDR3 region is CASRLNREVYGYTF. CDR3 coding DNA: TGTGCCAGCAGACTGAACAGGGAAGTCTATGGCTACACCTTC.

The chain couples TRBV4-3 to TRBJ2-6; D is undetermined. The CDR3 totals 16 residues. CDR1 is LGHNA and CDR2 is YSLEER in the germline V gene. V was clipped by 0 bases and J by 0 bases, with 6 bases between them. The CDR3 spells CASSQDIGSGANVLTF. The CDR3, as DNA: TGCGCCAGCAGCCAAGATATAGGCTCTGGGGCCAACGTCCTGACTTTC.

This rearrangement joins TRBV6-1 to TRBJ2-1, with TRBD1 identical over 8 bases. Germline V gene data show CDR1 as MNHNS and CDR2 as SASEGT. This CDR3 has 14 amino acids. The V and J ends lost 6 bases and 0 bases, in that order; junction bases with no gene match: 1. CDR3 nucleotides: TGTGCCAGCAGGGACAGGGACTCCTACAATGAGCAGTTCTTC. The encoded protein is CASRDRDSYNEQFF.

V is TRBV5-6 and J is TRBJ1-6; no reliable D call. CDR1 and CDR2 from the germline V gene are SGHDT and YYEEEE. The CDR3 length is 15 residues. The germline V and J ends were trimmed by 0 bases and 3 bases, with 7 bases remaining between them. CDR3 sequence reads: CASSLALSYNSPLHF. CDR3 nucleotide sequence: TGTGCCAGCAGCTTGGCCCTGAGCTATAATTCACCCCTCCACTTT.

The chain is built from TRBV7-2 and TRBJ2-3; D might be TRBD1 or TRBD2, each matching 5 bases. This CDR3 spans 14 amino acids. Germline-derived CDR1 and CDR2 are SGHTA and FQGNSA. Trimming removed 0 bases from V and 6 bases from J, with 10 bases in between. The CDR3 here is CASSLAGRGDTQYF. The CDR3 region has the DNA TGTGCCAGCAGCTTAGCGGGACGCGGGGATACGCAGTATTTT.

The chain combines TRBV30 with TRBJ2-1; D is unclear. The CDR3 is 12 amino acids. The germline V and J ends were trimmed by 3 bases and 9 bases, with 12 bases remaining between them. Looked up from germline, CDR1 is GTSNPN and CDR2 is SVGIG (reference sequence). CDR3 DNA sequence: TGTGCCTGGAGCGTACTCCGCGGTGAGCAGTTCTTC. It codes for CAWSVLRGEQFF. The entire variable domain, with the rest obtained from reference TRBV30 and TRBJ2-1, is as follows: SQTIHQWPATLVQPVGSPLSLECTVEGTSNPNLYWYRQAAGRGLQLLFYSVGIGQISSEVPQNLSASRPQDRQFILSSKKLLLSDSGFYLCAWSVLRGEQFFGPGTRLTVL.

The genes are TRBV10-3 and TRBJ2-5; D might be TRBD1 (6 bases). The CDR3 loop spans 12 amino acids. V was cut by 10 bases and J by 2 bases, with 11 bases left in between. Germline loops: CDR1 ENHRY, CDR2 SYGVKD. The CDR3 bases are TGTGCCAGCGGACAGTTACAAGAGACCCAGTACTTC. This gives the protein CASGQLQETQYF.

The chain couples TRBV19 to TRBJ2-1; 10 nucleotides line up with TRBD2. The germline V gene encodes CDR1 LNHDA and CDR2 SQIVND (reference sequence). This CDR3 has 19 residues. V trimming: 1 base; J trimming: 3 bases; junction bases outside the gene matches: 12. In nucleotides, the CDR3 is TGTGCCAGTAGTATAGCCCACTCAAGGACTAGCGGAGGCTACAATGAGCAGTTCTTC. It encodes CASSIAHSRTSGGYNEQFF.

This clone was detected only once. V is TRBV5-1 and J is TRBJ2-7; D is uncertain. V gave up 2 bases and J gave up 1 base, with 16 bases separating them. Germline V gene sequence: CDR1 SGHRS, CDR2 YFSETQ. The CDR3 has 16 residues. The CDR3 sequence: CASSFGQEYESYEQYF. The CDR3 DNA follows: TGCGCCAGCAGCTTTGGTCAGGAGTACGAGTCCTACGAGCAGTACTTC.

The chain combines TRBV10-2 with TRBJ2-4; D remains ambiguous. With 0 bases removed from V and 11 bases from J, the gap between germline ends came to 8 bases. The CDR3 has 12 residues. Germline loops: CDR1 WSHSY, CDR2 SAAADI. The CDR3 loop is CASSESPGLQYF. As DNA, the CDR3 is TGCGCCAGCAGTGAGTCTCCCGGGCTTCAGTACTTC.

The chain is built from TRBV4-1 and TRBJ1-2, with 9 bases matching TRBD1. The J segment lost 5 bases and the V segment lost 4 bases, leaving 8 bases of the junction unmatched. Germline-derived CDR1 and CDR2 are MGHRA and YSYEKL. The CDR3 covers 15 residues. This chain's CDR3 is CASSPAGQGIYGYTF. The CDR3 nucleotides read TGCGCCAGCAGCCCAGCAGGACAGGGGATTTATGGCTACACCTTC.

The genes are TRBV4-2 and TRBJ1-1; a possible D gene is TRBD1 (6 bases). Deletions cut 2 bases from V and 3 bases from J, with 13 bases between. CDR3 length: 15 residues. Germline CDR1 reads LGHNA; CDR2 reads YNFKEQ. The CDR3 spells CASSQLTKGDTEAFF. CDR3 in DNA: TGTGCCAGCAGCCAATTAACCAAGGGGGACACTGAAGCTTTCTTT.

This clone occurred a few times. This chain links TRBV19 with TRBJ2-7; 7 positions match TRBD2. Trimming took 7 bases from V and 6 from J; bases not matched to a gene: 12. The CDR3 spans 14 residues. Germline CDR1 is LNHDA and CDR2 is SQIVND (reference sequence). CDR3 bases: TGTGCCAGTACGGATCCGTCCGGGGGGTTCGAGCAGTACTTC. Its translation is CASTDPSGGFEQYF.